The 8 T cell receptor beta chains below come from one sample, sequenced in a study of blood T cells in healthy people across ages. The authors ran a second PCR of roughly 6 to 12 cycles using a sample-barcoded 5' primer and a J-beta primer mix. TCRdb reanalysed the 5' RACE reads using MiXCR and keeps one entry per CDR3 protein. The table includes hundreds of thousands of distinct CDR3 sequences, about 34% detected once. The sequenced sample consisted of blood. These receptors came from a woman at least 80 years old in good health.

V gene TRBV5-1 combines with J gene TRBJ2-7; 11 nucleotides line up with TRBD2. The germline gives CDR1 SGHRS, CDR2 YFSETQ. The CDR3 has 14 amino acids. V trimming: 2 bases; J trimming: 5 bases; junction bases outside the gene matches: 3. CDR3 nucleotide sequence: TGCGCCAGCAGCTTTGGGACTAGCGGCCACGAGCAGTACTTC. This gives the protein CASSFGTSGHEQYF.

This clonotype came up many times. The rearrangement joins TRBV27 to TRBJ2-5, with TRBD2 as a possible D gene (6 bases). V gave up 7 bases and J gave up 13 bases, with 19 bases separating them. The CDR3 length is 12 residues. Germline V CDR1 and CDR2: MNHEY, SMNVEV (reference sequence). CDR3 in amino acids: CASTQTGLRMYF. DNA for the CDR3: TGTGCCAGCACACAAACGGGACTCCGAATGTACTTC.

Points on this clonotype: Relative to the germline gene, one junction end is altered; a read error may explain this. The chain uses TRBV9 and TRBJ1-5, with TRBD1 identical over 10 bases. Per the germline V gene, CDR1 is SGDLS and CDR2 is YYNGEE. The CDR3 has 15 residues. This CDR3 reads CTSSVGQGDNQPQHF. CDR3 DNA: TGTACCAGCAGCGTCGGACAGGGGGACAATCAGCCCCAGCATTTT.

The genes are TRBV2 and TRBJ2-7, with D possibly being TRBD2 (7 bases). Near its end, the DNA agrees better with TRBJ2-5, so the J call may be wrong. Germline CDR1 reads SNHLY; CDR2 reads FYNNEI. CDR3 length: 13 residues. The CDR3 here is CASRSGGLETQYF. CDR3 in DNA: TGTGCCAGCAGGTCGGGGGGCCTGGAGACCCAGTACTTC.

Comments on this clonotype: A much more abundant neighbour one base away suggests this may be a read error. This sequence joins TRBV3-1 and TRBJ2-7; 7 bases are a match to TRBD1. This CDR3 contains 14 residues. Trimming removed 3 bases from V and 6 bases from J; junction bases left unmatched: 8. The germline V gene encodes CDR1 LGHDT and CDR2 YNNKEL (reference sequence). CDR3 DNA sequence: TGTGCCAGCAGCCAGAAGGGACAGAGCTGCGAGCAGTACTTC. It encodes CASSQKGQSCEQYF.

This clonotype was recorded at least ten times. The rearrangement links TRBV5-1 to TRBJ2-5, with D perhaps matching TRBD2 (6 bases). Germline V gene lookup returns CDR1 SGHRS and CDR2 YFSETQ. The V gene lost 6 bases and the J gene lost 3 bases, with 12 bases spanning the gap. The CDR3 consists of 13 residues. The CDR3 DNA sequence: TGCGCCAGCACGCGGGGCGGCGAAGAGACCCAGTACTTC. It codes for CASTRGGEETQYF.

V and J are TRBV27 and TRBJ1-1; 8 bases are a match to TRBD1. Losses at the gene ends were 5 bases for V and 1 base for J; bases not matched to a gene: 3. Germline loops: CDR1 MNHEY, CDR2 SMNVEV (reference sequence). The CDR3 length is 14 residues. CDR3: CASSRDRTNTEAFF. CDR3 coding DNA: TGTGCCAGCAGTAGGGACAGGACGAACACTGAAGCTTTCTTT.

In the case of this clonotype: Since a much larger clone is just one base distant, this may be a read error. The DNA of the CDR3 is TGTGCCAGCAGCTCCCCCGGGCCCCGCTACGAGCAGTACTTC. This gives the protein CASSSPGPRYEQYF. The rearrangement joins TRBV7-9 to TRBJ2-7; D remains unclear. The V gene lost 4 bases and the J gene lost 3 bases, with 13 bases spanning the gap. The germline gives CDR1 SEHNR, CDR2 FQNEAQ (reference sequence). This CDR3 region has 14 residues.